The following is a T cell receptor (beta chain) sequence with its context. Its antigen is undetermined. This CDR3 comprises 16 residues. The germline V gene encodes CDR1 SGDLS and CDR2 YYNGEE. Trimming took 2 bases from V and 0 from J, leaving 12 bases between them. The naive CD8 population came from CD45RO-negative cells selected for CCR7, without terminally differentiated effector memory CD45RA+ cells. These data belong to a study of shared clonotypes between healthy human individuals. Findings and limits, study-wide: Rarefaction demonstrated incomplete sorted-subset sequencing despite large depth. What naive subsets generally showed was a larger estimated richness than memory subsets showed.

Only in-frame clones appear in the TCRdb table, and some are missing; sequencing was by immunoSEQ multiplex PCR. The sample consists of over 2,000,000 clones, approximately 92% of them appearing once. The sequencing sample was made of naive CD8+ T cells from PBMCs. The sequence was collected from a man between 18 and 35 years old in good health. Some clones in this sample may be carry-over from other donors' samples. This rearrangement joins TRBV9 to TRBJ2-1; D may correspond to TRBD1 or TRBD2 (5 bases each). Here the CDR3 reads CASSVLGRSSYNEQFF. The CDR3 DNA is TGTGCCAGCAGCGTTCTGGGACGTAGCTCCTACAATGAGCAGTTCTTC.